This entry lists 25 T cell receptor beta chains sequenced from one sample in a study of regulatory T cells in long-lasting Graves disease. Time point denoted: persistent/refractory GD, antithyroid drugs over 5 years with positive TRAb. After RNA was extracted from PBMCs, the TCR library was made from it. Both iRepertoire HTBI primers and Arm-PCR of CDR3 regions were used to build the TCR beta libraries. TCRdb analysed the multiplex PCR reads with MiXCR anew, one entry per CDR3 protein. The repertoire consists of 650,000 to 700,000 distinct CDR3 sequences, with around 30% occurring once and the leading ten covering roughly 46%. The sample consisted of peripheral blood mononuclear cells (PBMCs), taken when the disease was refractory, from a patient treated with antithyroid drugs. The receptors were gathered from a female donor with Graves disease.

The CDR3 protein is CASSQSGGGNTEAFF. In DNA, the CDR3 is TGTGCCAGCAGCCAGAGTGGTGGCGGGAACACTGAAGCTTTCTTT. The chain uses TRBV7-2 and TRBJ1-1; D unresolved. CDR3 length: 15 amino acids. V was shortened by 5 bases and J by 1 base, with 14 bases between the two germline ends. Germline values: CDR1 SGHTA, CDR2 FQGNSA.

This chain uses TRBV13 with TRBJ1-4; 7 bases match TRBD1. The ends lost 5 bases at V and 4 bases at J; junction bases unmatched: 4. This CDR3 comprises 14 residues. Germline lookup yields CDR1 PRHDT and CDR2 FYEKMQ (reference sequence). This CDR3 reads CASSIDRVNEKLFF. The CDR3 region has the DNA TGTGCCAGCAGCATCGACAGGGTTAATGAAAAACTGTTTTTT.

The CDR3 sequence: CASSVGQDSGNTIYF. CDR3 nucleotide sequence: TGTGCCAGCAGCGTAGGGCAGGACTCTGGAAACACCATATATTTT. J is TRBJ1-3 and V is TRBV9; D not resolved. CDR3 length: 15 residues. Germline V CDR1 and CDR2: SGDLS, YYNGEE. Trimming stripped 0 bases from V and 0 bases from J, with 7 bases between.

This clonotype was recorded a few times. The V and J genes are TRBV19 and TRBJ2-5, with 7 bases lining up with TRBD1. Germline V gene data show CDR1 as LNHDA and CDR2 as SQIVND (reference sequence). The junction had 7 bases not matched to a gene; V was cut back by 7 bases and J by 5 bases. The CDR3 is 13 residues long. DNA for the CDR3: TGTGCCAGTAACCGACAGGGCGGCGAGACCCAGTACTTC. It specifies CASNRQGGETQYF.

The genes are TRBV7-9 and TRBJ1-2, with 7 bases identical to TRBD1. Per germline, CDR1 SEHNR and CDR2 FQNEAQ (reference sequence). The V gene end was trimmed by 5 bases and the J gene end by 8 bases; junction bases not matched to a gene: 8. The CDR3 consists of 13 residues. The CDR3 protein is CASSTDRVRGYTF. In DNA form, the CDR3 reads TGTGCCAGCAGCACAGACAGGGTGAGGGGCTACACCTTC.

This clonotype was counted a few times. The chain is built from TRBV20-1 and TRBJ2-5; tentative D call: TRBD2 (6 bases). The V gene's germline CDR1 is DFQATT and CDR2 SNEGSKA (reference sequence). The V end lost 5 bases, the J end lost 1 base, and 14 bases lay between the germline ends. The CDR3 spans 14 residues. CDR3 nucleotide sequence: TGCAGTGCTCAACCCCTGGAGGGCCAAGAGACCCAGTACTTC. Protein sequence: CSAQPLEGQETQYF.

This chain joins TRBV24-1 and TRBJ1-1; D unclear. Germline V lookup: CDR1 KGHDR, CDR2 SFDVKD. V was cut by 4 bases and J by 4 bases, with 9 bases left in between. This CDR3 region has 13 residues. Here the CDR3 reads CATSDIGGTEAFF. CDR3 nucleotide sequence: TGTGCCACCAGTGACATAGGAGGCACTGAAGCTTTCTTT.

This clonotype was seen more than once but under ten times. V is TRBV5-6 and J is TRBJ2-7; TRBD2 aligns across 11 bases. This CDR3 is 16 amino acids long. J lost 4 bases, V lost 4 bases, and 10 bases had no gene match. Per the germline V gene, CDR1 is SGHDT and CDR2 is YYEEEE. The CDR3 DNA sequence: TGTGCCAGCAGCGCGAGTAGCGGGAGGGCTAAGTACGAGCAGTACTTC. This encodes CASSASSGRAKYEQYF.

This clonotype came up a few times. The chain recombines TRBV11-3 with TRBJ2-5; perhaps TRBD2 as D (6 bases). The germline V and J ends were trimmed by 5 bases and 1 base, with 11 bases remaining between them. In germline, CDR1 is SGHNT, CDR2 YENEEA. The CDR3 loop spans 14 amino acids. The CDR3 reads CASSPGGAQETQYF. The CDR3 DNA reads TGTGCCAGCAGCCCAGGAGGGGCCCAAGAGACCCAGTACTTC.

The rearrangement joins TRBV6-1 to TRBJ2-7; 10 bases line up with TRBD1. The V gene end was trimmed by 8 bases and the J gene end by 6 bases; junction bases not matched to a gene: 7. The length of the CDR3 is 13 residues. CDR1 is MNHNS and CDR2 is SASEGT in the germline V gene. CDR3 DNA: TGTGCCAGCGGGGGACAGGGGTCGGGCGAGCAGTACTTC. This translates into CASGGQGSGEQYF.

This chain joins TRBV20-1 and TRBJ2-2, with 8 nucleotides matching TRBD2. Germline V gene data show CDR1 as DFQATT and CDR2 as SNEGSKA (reference sequence). J gave up 6 bases and V 1 base, and 4 bases lay outside the gene matches. CDR3 length: 14 residues. CDR3 protein: CSARAREGPGELFF. CDR3 nucleotide sequence: TGCAGTGCTAGAGCCCGGGAGGGGCCCGGGGAGCTGTTTTTT.

Concerning this clonotype itself: A far larger clone is only one base removed, so a read error is likely. A read error is likely, as this CDR3 ends without the conserved phenylalanine or tryptophan. This chain links TRBV3-1 with TRBJ1-2; TRBD1 matches at 7 bases. The CDR3 extends over 12 amino acids. The germline gives CDR1 LGHDT, CDR2 YNNKEL (reference sequence). V lost 6 bases and J lost 6; bases outside the gene matches: 4. The CDR3 nucleotides read TGTGCCAGCAGGAGCACAGGGGATGGCTACACCTCC. Its protein is CASRSTGDGYTS.

The chain employs TRBV27 and TRBJ2-7; TRBD1 matches 11 bases. There are 13 residues in the CDR3. Trimming cost V 5 bases and J 6 bases; bases outside gene matches: 3. Per germline, CDR1 MNHEY and CDR2 SMNVEV (reference sequence). CDR3 protein: CASSRTGGVEQYF. CDR3 coding DNA: TGTGCCAGCAGTCGGACAGGGGGCGTCGAGCAGTACTTC.

The chain has TRBV20-1 and TRBJ1-2; no clear D gene. Germline V gene lookup returns CDR1 DFQATT and CDR2 SNEGSKA (reference sequence). This CDR3 spans 11 amino acids. V lost 3 bases, J lost 6 bases, and 8 bases lay in between. The CDR3, as DNA: TGCAGTGCTAGGTGGTCCCATGGCTACACCTTC. It translates to CSARWSHGYTF.

This clonotype was recorded many times. The V gene is TRBV2, the J gene TRBJ1-4; D call uncertain. The CDR3 sequence is 14 residues long. Germline CDR1 and CDR2: SNHLY and FYNNEI. V lost 6 bases to trimming and J lost 8 bases, with 16 bases between them. CDR3 sequence (DNA): TGTGCCAGCAGGCCTCCCGCGACGGGCGAAAAACTGTTTTTT. Protein: CASRPPATGEKLFF.

This clonotype was counted a few times. V gene TRBV7-6 combines with J gene TRBJ2-7; the D gene is possibly TRBD2 (6 bases). The V end lost 4 bases, the J end lost 2 bases, and 15 bases lay between the germline ends. The CDR3 is 15 amino acids. CDR1 and CDR2 (germline): SGHVS, FNYEAQ. The CDR3 DNA sequence: TGTGCCAGCAGCTACCGACTAGTCCCCGCCTACGAGCAGTACTTC. Protein: CASSYRLVPAYEQYF.

This clonotype was found many times. The chain joins TRBV12-3 or TRBV12-4 to TRBJ2-7; 11 bases fit TRBD2. V lost 6 bases to trimming and J lost 9 bases; unmatched junction nucleotides: 4. This CDR3 spans 12 amino acids. CDR3: CASSPGLAGQYF. CDR3 in DNA: TGTGCCAGCAGCCCTGGACTAGCGGGGCAGTACTTC.

The V gene is TRBV28, the J gene TRBJ1-5, with a tentative D call TRBD1 (5 bases). Per the germline V gene, CDR1 is MDHEN and CDR2 is SYDVKM. This CDR3 spans 14 amino acids. Between the trimmed V and J ends, which lost 5 bases and 1 base, there was a span of 9 bases. The CDR3 protein is CASSSGASNQPQHF. CDR3 bases: TGTGCCAGCAGTAGCGGGGCGAGCAATCAGCCCCAGCATTTT.

This clonotype was detected only a few times. The genes are TRBV10-3 and TRBJ1-1, with 8 bases matching TRBD1. The V gene's germline CDR1 is ENHRY and CDR2 SYGVKD. V lost 0 bases and J lost 1; bases outside the gene matches: 10. The CDR3 runs 18 residues. In DNA form, the CDR3 reads TGTGCCATCAGTGAGTCGATCCCGACAGGGGCGGGGAACACTGAAGCTTTCTTT. Translation gives CAISESIPTGAGNTEAFF.

This clonotype was seen more than once but under ten times. The chain uses TRBV7-9 and TRBJ2-2; TRBD2 is a possible D gene (6 bases). Trimming cost V 2 bases and J 6 bases, with 7 bases left between them. This CDR3 has 13 residues. Germline V CDR1 and CDR2: SEHNR, FQNEAQ (reference sequence). The CDR3 DNA reads TGTGCCAGCAGCTTACCGGGGGCCGGGGAGCTGTTTTTT. This codes for CASSLPGAGELFF.

The table lists this clonotype with many counts. This chain links TRBV2 with TRBJ1-1; tentatively, D is TRBD1 (6 bases). CDR3 size: 15 residues. Germline CDR1 is SNHLY and CDR2 is FYNNEI. Trimming removed 7 bases from V and 0 bases from J, with 15 bases in between. The DNA of the CDR3 is TGTGCCAGCAAGGGGGGGAGGGCTCTGAACACTGAAGCTTTCTTT. Translating it yields CASKGGRALNTEAFF.

This chain joins TRBV19 and TRBJ1-5; D call uncertain. Germline V gene data show CDR1 as LNHDA and CDR2 as SQIVND (reference sequence). The CDR3 has 17 residues. The V gene lost 3 bases and the J gene lost 3 bases, with 18 bases spanning the gap. DNA of the CDR3: TGTGCCAGTAGTATGGTTCGGGGTGTGGGGAACAATCAGCCCCAGCATTTT. Protein sequence: CASSMVRGVGNNQPQHF.

This chain uses TRBV6-9 with TRBJ1-5; a weak D match, TRBD1 (5 bases). Germline CDR1 and CDR2: MNHGY and SVAAGI. Trimming pared 3 bases from V and 1 base from J, leaving 13 bases between. CDR3 length equals 16 residues. CDR3 bases: TGTGCCAGCAGTTACTCCCAACCAGGGAGCAATCAGCCCCAGCATTTT. Amino acid sequence: CASSYSQPGSNQPQHF.

The chain recombines TRBV29-1 with TRBJ1-1, with a tentative D call TRBD1 (5 bases). V dropped 7 bases and J dropped 5 bases, with 17 bases sitting between them. The germline V gene encodes CDR1 SQVTM and CDR2 ANQGSEA. The CDR3 is made up of 13 amino acids. CDR3 amino acids: CSGTRDIKTEAFF. The CDR3 DNA follows: TGCAGCGGAACCAGGGATATCAAGACTGAAGCTTTCTTT.

About this clonotype itself: Likely a read error: the CDR3 ends without its conserved phenylalanine or tryptophan. The V call is TRBV6-1, the J call TRBJ2-7; TRBD1 is a possible D gene (5 bases). V lost 5 bases and J 1 base, leaving 18 bases between the germline ends. Germline CDR1 MNHNS, CDR2 SASEGT. CDR3 length equals 16 residues. CDR3 nucleotide sequence: TGTGCCAGCAGTCCCCCATCCTCTCAGGGTTCCTACGAGCAGTACTCC. Translating gives CASSPPSSQGSYEQYS.